Sequencing of this T cell receptor (beta chain) was carried out in a study of human thymus T cells. Overall study results and limits: An apparent bias in V and J gene usage was seen in thymic and blood repertoires.

Measured with immunoSEQ multiplex PCR; TCRdb has only the in-frame clones, and not every one. The sample holds under 70,000 clones, 94% seen once. A roughly 0.45-1 mL peripheral blood aliquot was taken intraoperatively from four of eight donors. To note about this clone: Its antigen is not known.

The CDR3 totals 11 residues. The V and J ends lost 8 bases and 4 bases respectively, with 6 bases between them. Germline V lookup: CDR1 SNHLY, CDR2 FYNNEI. Material: blood. The V gene is TRBV2, the J gene TRBJ2-1; D is undetermined. The origin of this receptor is a boy under two years old with a congenital heart defect but otherwise immunologically healthy. As DNA, the CDR3 is TGTGCCAGCGGGGTTTACAATGAGCAGTTCTTC. Its protein is CASGVYNEQFF.